The 24 T cell receptor beta chains below were found in one sample sequenced in a study of cytomegalovirus exposure and HLA in healthy donors. This PCR relied on a set of 60 Vbeta primers and 13 Jbeta primers. Only in-frame clones appear in the TCRdb table, and some are missing; sequencing was by immunoSEQ multiplex PCR. The data contain about 82,000 clones, under 80% of them seen just once; the ten biggest clones take up 5.5%. The sequenced material came from PBMCs. The receptors derive from a male donor in good health and CMV-seropositive.

The J gene is TRBJ2-3, the V gene TRBV19; D is perhaps TRBD1 (6 bases). The CDR3 is made up of 14 amino acids. Trimming shortened V by 6 bases and J by 4 bases, and 14 bases separated the two germline ends. The germline V gene has CDR1 LNHDA and CDR2 SQIVND (reference sequence). CDR3 sequence (DNA): TGTGCCAGTAGCGTGAAGGGGGACGCAGATACGCAGTATTTT. As protein: CASSVKGDADTQYF.

A single count supports this clone. The genes are TRBV29-1 and TRBJ1-2, with D possibly being TRBD1 (5 bases). V lost 3 bases, J lost 2 bases, and 25 bases lay in between. CDR1 and CDR2 (germline): SQVTM, ANQGSEA. The CDR3 totals 18 residues. CDR3 DNA sequence: TGCAGCGTTGAGGGTTTAGTCGGGGGTCTGAGTGCGAACTATGGCTACACCTTC. Translated, it gives CSVEGLVGGLSANYGYTF. Full variable domain (remainder filled in from reference TRBV29-1 and TRBJ1-2): SAVISQKPSRDICQRGTSLTIQCQVDSQVTMMFWYRQQPGQSLTLIATANQGSEATYESGFVIDKFPISRPNLTFSTLTVSNMSPEDSSIYLCSVEGLVGGLSANYGYTFGSGTRLTVV.

This clone was counted a single time. J is TRBJ1-3 and V is TRBV9, with TRBD1 matching 8 bases. With V trimmed by 4 bases and J by 7 bases, 7 bases remained unmatched. Germline loops: CDR1 SGDLS, CDR2 YYNGEE. CDR3 length: 14 residues. This chain's CDR3 is CASSPGQGGNTIYF. CDR3 coding DNA: TGTGCCAGCAGCCCTGGACAGGGCGGTAACACCATATATTTT.

This sequence joins TRBV11-1 and TRBJ2-5, with D tentatively TRBD2 (7 bases). Trimming cost V 8 bases and J 5 bases, with 12 bases left between them. This CDR3 is built from 12 residues. Germline V lookup: CDR1 SGHAT, CDR2 FQDESV (reference sequence). The CDR3: CASGRGGETQYF. The CDR3 bases are TGTGCCAGCGGGAGGGGGGGGGAGACCCAGTACTTC.

The chain uses TRBV19 and TRBJ2-1, with a tentative D call TRBD2 (6 bases). CDR3 size: 14 residues. Between the trimmed V and J ends, which lost 3 bases and 10 bases, there was a span of 16 bases. Per germline, CDR1 LNHDA and CDR2 SQIVND (reference sequence). In DNA form, the CDR3 reads TGTGCCAGTAGTATCCGAGGAGCGGGCGTGGAGCAGTTCTTC. As protein: CASSIRGAGVEQFF.

The chain links TRBV7-2 to TRBJ2-7, with TRBD2 matching over 15 bases. After removal of 3 bases from V and 3 bases from J, the junction contained 6 bases not matched to a gene. Germline assignment: CDR1 SGHTA and CDR2 FQGNSA. The CDR3 runs 17 residues. CDR3 protein: CASSFAGLAGGFYEQYF. The CDR3 bases are TGTGCCAGCAGCTTCGCAGGACTAGCGGGAGGGTTCTACGAGCAGTACTTC. The variable domain in full, with the rest retrieved from reference TRBV7-2 and TRBJ2-7, is GAGVSQSPSNKVTEKGKDVELRCDPISGHTALYWYRQSLGQGLEFLIYFQGNSAPDKSGLPSDRFSAERTGGSVSTLTIQRTQQEDSAVYLCASSFAGLAGGFYEQYFGPGTRLTVT.

The chain uses TRBV6-1 and TRBJ2-7, with D maybe TRBD2 (5 bases). Between the trimmed V and J ends, which lost 8 bases and 6 bases, there was a span of 14 bases. Germline assignment: CDR1 MNHNS and CDR2 SASEGT. This CDR3 has 12 residues. The DNA for the CDR3 is TGTGCCAGCGGAGGACGATCTGTCGAGCAGTACTTC. Translating gives CASGGRSVEQYF.

This chain connects TRBV29-1 to TRBJ2-2, with 7 bases that match TRBD1. This CDR3 has 14 amino acids. Germline trimming cut 7 bases from V and 1 base from J; bases unmatched to any gene: 6. CDR1 is SQVTM, CDR2 ANQGSEA, per germline. CDR3 nucleotide sequence: TGCAGCGGCTCCTGGACAGGGAACACCGGGGAGCTGTTTTTT. Translation gives CSGSWTGNTGELFF.

This rearrangement joins TRBV27 to TRBJ2-6; tentatively, D is TRBD2 (6 bases). Germline V gives CDR1 MNHEY, CDR2 SMNVEV (reference sequence). V was pared by 3 bases and J by 0 bases, with 21 bases between. This CDR3 is built from 20 residues. The CDR3 loop is CASSFPGSPGGVSGANVLTF. In DNA form, the CDR3 reads TGTGCCAGCAGTTTCCCTGGGTCCCCTGGAGGGGTCTCTGGGGCCAACGTCCTGACTTTC.

The J gene is TRBJ2-3, the V gene TRBV5-1, with 7 bases aligning to TRBD2. This CDR3 has 15 amino acids. The germline V gene has CDR1 SGHRS and CDR2 YFSETQ. The V gene end was trimmed by 3 bases and the J gene end by 4 bases; junction bases not matched to a gene: 8. This CDR3 is CASSSASGGADTQYF. The DNA of the CDR3 is TGCGCCAGCAGCTCCGCTAGCGGAGGGGCAGATACGCAGTATTTT.

This chain connects TRBV4-1 to TRBJ2-7, with 7 bases that match TRBD2. Germline V gives CDR1 MGHRA, CDR2 YSYEKL. Unmatched junction bases numbered 2, after V lost 3 bases and J lost 3 bases. CDR3 length: 13 amino acids. DNA of the CDR3: TGCGCCAGCAGCCAGGGGGGGGACTACGAGCAGTACTTC. As protein: CASSQGGDYEQYF.

This clone was detected only once. CDR3 amino acids: CASSRPGQASCSGANVLTF. In DNA form, the CDR3 reads TGCGCCAGCAGTCGACCGGGACAGGCTTCGTGCTCTGGGGCCAACGTCCTGACTTTC. The chain combines TRBV23-1 with TRBJ2-6, with 8 bases that match TRBD1. TRBV23-1 is an ORF, and what it does is uncertain. The CDR3 has 19 amino acids. Trimming removed 4 bases from V and 0 bases from J; junction bases left unmatched: 11.

V usage is TRBV2 and J usage is TRBJ1-1; D remains unclear. This CDR3 is 15 amino acids long. The V end was cut by 4 bases, the J end by 5 bases, with 17 bases between. Germline V gives CDR1 SNHLY, CDR2 FYNNEI. The CDR3 coding sequence is TGTGCCAGCAGTGCCGACTGGGCCAGCGGTACTGAAGCTTTCTTT. Translated, it gives CASSADWASGTEAFF.

This clone was picked up a small number of times. The chain has TRBV5-1 and TRBJ2-5; TRBD2 matches 11 bases. The CDR3 loop spans 16 amino acids. Germline CDR1 SGHRS, CDR2 YFSETQ. V dropped 0 bases and J dropped 5; count of bases not matched to a gene: 6. The CDR3, as DNA: TGCGCCAGCAGCTTGGTACTAGCGGGAGTGGCCGAGACCCAGTACTTC. Translating it yields CASSLVLAGVAETQYF.

This clone was detected only once. The rearrangement links TRBV7-9 to TRBJ1-5, with D unresolved. Trimming took off 4 bases at V and 3 bases at J, with 7 bases between the two ends. CDR1 is SEHNR, CDR2 FQNEAQ, per germline (reference sequence). This CDR3 region has 13 residues. The CDR3 DNA sequence: TGTGCCAGCAGCTACGACAACAATCAGCCCCAGCATTTT. Its translation is CASSYDNNQPQHF.

The rearrangement joins TRBV5-1 to TRBJ2-2, with 7 bases fitting TRBD2. V dropped 7 bases and J dropped 0; count of bases not matched to a gene: 6. Germline CDR1 reads SGHRS; CDR2 reads YFSETQ. The CDR3 has 15 amino acids. The CDR3 DNA follows: TGCGCCAGCGGCCAGGGAGGGACGAACACCGGGGAGCTGTTTTTT. Translation: CASGQGGTNTGELFF.

V and J are TRBV7-9 and TRBJ2-7, with D maybe TRBD1 (6 bases). The CDR3 loop spans 16 amino acids. Trimming stripped 5 bases from V and 6 bases from J, with 23 bases between. Germline V lookup: CDR1 SEHNR, CDR2 FQNEAQ (reference sequence). The CDR3 DNA sequence: TGTGCCAGCAGCCCCCGGGCCATGAGCGCAGGGGTCGAGCAGTACTTC. Protein: CASSPRAMSAGVEQYF.

The V and J genes are TRBV5-1 and TRBJ2-5, with 11 bases fitting TRBD2. V shed 3 bases and J 5 bases; nucleotides not matched to a gene: 9. The CDR3 loop spans 16 amino acids. The germline V gene has CDR1 SGHRS and CDR2 YFSETQ. The CDR3 DNA follows: TGCGCCAGCAGCTCTAACCCACTAGCGGGAGCGGAGACCCAGTACTTC. Residues: CASSSNPLAGAETQYF. Combining the CDR3 with reference TRBV5-1 and TRBJ2-5 gives the whole variable domain KAGVTQTPRYLIKTRGQQVTLSCSPISGHRSVSWYQQTPGQGLQFLFEYFSETQRNKGNFPGRFSGRQFSNSRSEMNVSTLELGDSALYLCASSSNPLAGAETQYFGPGTRLLVL.

This clone appeared a few times. The chain has TRBV18 and TRBJ1-1; no clear D gene. This CDR3 region has 15 residues. Germline V gives CDR1 KGHSH, CDR2 LQKENI. Trimming left V 4 bases short and J 1 base short, with 13 bases between. CDR3 coding DNA: TGTGCCAGCTCACTGGCAGACACGGAGAACACTGAAGCTTTCTTT. As protein: CASSLADTENTEAFF.

This chain links TRBV12-5 with TRBJ1-2; 10 bases agree with TRBD1. CDR3 length: 16 amino acids. The ends lost 0 bases at V and 7 bases at J; junction bases unmatched: 8. CDR1 is LGHNT, CDR2 FRNRAP, per germline. Written as DNA, the CDR3 is TGTGCTAGTGGTTTGGTACTGGGGGACAGGGGACCTGGCTACACCTTC. Translated, it gives CASGLVLGDRGPGYTF.

The genes are TRBV7-2 and TRBJ2-3; 12 bases agree with TRBD2. This CDR3 spans 17 amino acids. Losses at the gene ends were 5 bases for V and 3 bases for J; bases not matched to a gene: 9. Germline V lookup: CDR1 SGHTA, CDR2 FQGNSA. The CDR3 sequence: CASSARLAGDRTDTQYF. The CDR3 DNA is TGTGCCAGCAGCGCCCGACTAGCGGGAGACAGGACAGATACGCAGTATTTT.

V gene TRBV7-2 combines with J gene TRBJ2-7, with D hard to call. CDR1 SGHTA and CDR2 FQGNSA come from the germline V gene. The CDR3 has 14 residues. Trimming stripped 0 bases from V and 2 bases from J, with 8 bases between. The CDR3 DNA follows: TGTGCCAGCAGCTTAGCAGGTCAGGCCTACGAGCAGTACTTC. Protein sequence: CASSLAGQAYEQYF. The full variable domain, rest sourced from reference TRBV7-2 and TRBJ2-7, is GAGVSQSPSNKVTEKGKDVELRCDPISGHTALYWYRQSLGQGLEFLIYFQGNSAPDKSGLPSDRFSAERTGGSVSTLTIQRTQQEDSAVYLCASSLAGQAYEQYFGPGTRLTVT.

This sequence joins TRBV6-6 and TRBJ2-5, with a possible D match to TRBD1 (7 bases). The CDR3 covers 15 residues. The V gene lost 8 bases and the J gene lost 5 bases, with 21 bases spanning the gap. Looked up from germline, CDR1 is MNHNY and CDR2 is SVGAGI (reference sequence). This chain's CDR3 is CASAGTGDRAETQYF. The CDR3 DNA follows: TGTGCCAGCGCGGGAACGGGGGACAGAGCGGAGACCCAGTACTTC.

The chain joins TRBV28 to TRBJ2-7, with 15 bases lining up with TRBD2. The germline V gene has CDR1 MDHEN and CDR2 SYDVKM. V lost 6 bases, J lost 3 bases, and 12 bases stayed unmatched. CDR3 size: 18 residues. DNA of the CDR3: TGTGCCAGCAGGGGGACTAGCGGGAGGTTGTGGGGGGGCTACGAGCAGTACTTC. Its protein product is CASRGTSGRLWGGYEQYF. The variable domain in full, completed from reference TRBV28 and TRBJ2-7, reads DVKVTQSSRYLVKRTGEKVFLECVQDMDHENMFWYRQDPGLGLRLIYFSYDVKMKEKGDIPEGYSVSREKKERFSLILESASTNQTSMYLCASRGTSGRLWGGYEQYFGPGTRLTVT.